This T cell receptor (beta chain) comes out of a study of identical twins. This clonotype has a handful of counts. Its specificity is not known. Healthy Caucasians made up all donors. Using its own MiXCR run on the 5' RACE reads, TCRdb lists one record per CDR3 protein. This table has 700,000 or so distinct CDR3 sequences, about 9.4% appearing once. Regarding the study as a whole: The abundant beta clonotypes from cord blood had fewer insertions, and memory repertoires had none of this.

V was pared by 3 bases and J by 1 base, with 17 bases of the junction left unmatched. Looked up from germline, CDR1 is MDHEN and CDR2 is SYDVKM. CDR3 length equals 19 residues. These same data were also listed under a study on yellow fever vaccine responses in identical twins.

V is TRBV28 and J is TRBJ2-5; TRBD2 matches at 7 bases. Specimen: PBMCs. This receptor was obtained from a woman aged 18-29 years in good health. DNA for the CDR3: TGTGCCAGCAGTTTTTTGGGACTAACCAATTACAGCCCCCAAGAGACCCAGTACTTC. Its translation: CASSFLGLTNYSPQETQYF.